This T cell receptor beta chain was identified during a study of cytomegalovirus exposure and HLA in healthy donors. Researchers ran the PCR with 60 Vbeta and 13 Jbeta primers. Profiled with immunoSEQ multiplex PCR; TCRdb holds only in-frame clones, not every one. Of about 180,000 clones in the sample, about 78% were seen once. Participants comprised healthy donors of bone marrow. Germline lookup yields CDR1 GTSNPN and CDR2 SVGIG (reference sequence). Trimming pared 0 bases from V and 3 bases from J, leaving 11 bases between. CDR3 size: 14 residues. Sequenced: PBMCs. V is TRBV30 and J is TRBJ1-1; D is perhaps TRBD1 (5 bases). This sequence was found in a man aged 55 to 69 in good health and CMV-seronegative. The DNA for the CDR3 is TGTGCCTGGAGTGTACGGGGGGGGGACACTGAAGCTTTCTTT. This codes for CAWSVRGGDTEAFF.